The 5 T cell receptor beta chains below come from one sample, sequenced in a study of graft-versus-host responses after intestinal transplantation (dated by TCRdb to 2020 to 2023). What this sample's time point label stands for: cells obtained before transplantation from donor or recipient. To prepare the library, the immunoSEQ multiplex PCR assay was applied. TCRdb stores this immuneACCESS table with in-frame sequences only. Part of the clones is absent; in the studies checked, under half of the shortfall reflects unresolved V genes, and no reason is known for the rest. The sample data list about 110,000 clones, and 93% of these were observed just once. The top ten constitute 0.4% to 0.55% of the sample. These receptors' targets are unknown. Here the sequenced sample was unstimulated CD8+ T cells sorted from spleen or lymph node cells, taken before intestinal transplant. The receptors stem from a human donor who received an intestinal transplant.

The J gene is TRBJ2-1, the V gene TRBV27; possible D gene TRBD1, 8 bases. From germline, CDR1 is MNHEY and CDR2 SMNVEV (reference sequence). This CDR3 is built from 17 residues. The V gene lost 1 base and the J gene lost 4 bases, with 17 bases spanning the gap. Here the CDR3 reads CASSLYWGGQAYNEQFF. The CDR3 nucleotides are TGTGCCAGCAGTTTATATTGGGGGGGACAGGCTTACAATGAGCAGTTCTTC.

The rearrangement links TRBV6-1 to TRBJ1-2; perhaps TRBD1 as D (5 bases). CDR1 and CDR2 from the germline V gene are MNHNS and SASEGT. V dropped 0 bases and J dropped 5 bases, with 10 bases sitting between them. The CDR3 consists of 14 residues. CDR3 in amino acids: CASSEAWGTYGYTF. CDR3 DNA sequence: TGTGCCAGCAGTGAAGCGTGGGGGACTTATGGCTACACCTTC.

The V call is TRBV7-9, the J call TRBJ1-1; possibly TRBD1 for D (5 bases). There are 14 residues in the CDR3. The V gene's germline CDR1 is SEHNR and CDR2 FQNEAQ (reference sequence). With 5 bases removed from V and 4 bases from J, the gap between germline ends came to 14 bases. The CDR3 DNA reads TGTGCCAGCAGCCGCCTAGGGGCGAGCACTGAAGCTTTCTTT. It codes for CASSRLGASTEAFF.

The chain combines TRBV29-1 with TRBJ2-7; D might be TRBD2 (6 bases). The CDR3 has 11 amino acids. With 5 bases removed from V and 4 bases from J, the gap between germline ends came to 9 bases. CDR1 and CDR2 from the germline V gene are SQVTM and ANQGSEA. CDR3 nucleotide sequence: TGCAGCGTTAAGGAGGGTTACGAGCAGTACTTC. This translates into CSVKEGYEQYF.

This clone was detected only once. The CDR3 nucleotides read TGTGCCAGCTCGAGTTCAGGGACCAGCGGTGAGCAGTTCTTC. This gives the protein CASSSSGTSGEQFF. This chain links TRBV9 with TRBJ2-1, with D perhaps assigned TRBD1 or TRBD2 (5 bases each). CDR3 size: 14 residues. V was cut by 7 bases and J by 9 bases, with 20 bases left in between. Germline-derived CDR1 and CDR2 are SGDLS and YYNGEE.